This note documents a single T cell receptor (beta chain) sequence. This sample was included in a study of blood T cell repertoires in COVID-19. Clones were sequenced by immunoSEQ multiplex PCR, and TCRdb holds only the in-frame ones, with some missing. The table has roughly 120,000 clones, approximately 65% seen once. This sequence originates from a woman in her sixties with acute or convalescent COVID-19. Sequenced material: peripheral blood.

CDR3 sequence reads: CASSGAENSPLHF. CDR3 nucleotides: TGTGCCAGCAGTGGGGCCGAGAATTCACCCCTCCACTTT. V usage is TRBV2 and J usage is TRBJ1-6, with D hard to call. Germline lookup yields CDR1 SNHLY and CDR2 FYNNEI. Deletions cut 4 bases from V and 7 bases from J, with 8 bases between. CDR3 size: 13 residues.